This TCR beta chain was identified during a study of post-analysis software for immune sequencing data. TCR beta libraries were prepared from cDNA with unique molecular identifiers. In TCRdb, the PCR reads were re-called with MiXCR into one record per CDR3 protein. The sample holds about 380,000 distinct CDR3 sequences, less than 40% seen once. Details on this clonotype: The antigen is unknown.

The study's findings and limits: Samples prepared in the same batch strongly co-clustered by F measure.

The sequenced material came from blood. This TCR was recovered from a girl between 10 and 17 years old with multiple sclerosis.

The chain's CDR3 is CASSLIAGGSYNEQFF. In DNA, the CDR3 is TGTGCCAGCAGCTTAATAGCGGGGGGGTCCTACAATGAGCAGTTCTTC. The chain couples TRBV7-9 to TRBJ2-1; the match to TRBD2 covers 11 bases. The CDR3 is 16 residues long. The V gene's germline CDR1 is SEHNR and CDR2 FQNEAQ (reference sequence). V trimming: 2 bases; J trimming: 1 base; junction bases outside the gene matches: 1. Full variable domain (outside the CDR3, taken from reference TRBV7-9 and TRBJ2-1): DTGVSQNPRHKITKRGQNVTFRCDPISEHNRLYWYRQTLGQGPEFLTYFQNEAQLEKSRLLSDRFSAERPKGSFSTLEIQRTEQGDSAMYLCASSLIAGGSYNEQFFGPGTRLTVL.